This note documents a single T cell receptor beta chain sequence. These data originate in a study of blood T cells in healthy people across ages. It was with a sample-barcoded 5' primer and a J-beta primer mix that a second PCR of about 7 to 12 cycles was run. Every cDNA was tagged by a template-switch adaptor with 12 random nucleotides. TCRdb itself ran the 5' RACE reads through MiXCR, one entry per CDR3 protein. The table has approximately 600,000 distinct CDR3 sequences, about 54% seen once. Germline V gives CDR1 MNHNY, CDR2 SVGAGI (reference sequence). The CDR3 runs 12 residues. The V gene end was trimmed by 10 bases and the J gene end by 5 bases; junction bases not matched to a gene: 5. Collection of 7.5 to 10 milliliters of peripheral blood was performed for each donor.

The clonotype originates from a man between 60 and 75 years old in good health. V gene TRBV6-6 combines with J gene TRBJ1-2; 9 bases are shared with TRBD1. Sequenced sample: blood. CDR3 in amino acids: CATLGQGYGYTF. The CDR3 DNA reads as TGTGCCACTCTGGGACAGGGATATGGCTACACCTTC.